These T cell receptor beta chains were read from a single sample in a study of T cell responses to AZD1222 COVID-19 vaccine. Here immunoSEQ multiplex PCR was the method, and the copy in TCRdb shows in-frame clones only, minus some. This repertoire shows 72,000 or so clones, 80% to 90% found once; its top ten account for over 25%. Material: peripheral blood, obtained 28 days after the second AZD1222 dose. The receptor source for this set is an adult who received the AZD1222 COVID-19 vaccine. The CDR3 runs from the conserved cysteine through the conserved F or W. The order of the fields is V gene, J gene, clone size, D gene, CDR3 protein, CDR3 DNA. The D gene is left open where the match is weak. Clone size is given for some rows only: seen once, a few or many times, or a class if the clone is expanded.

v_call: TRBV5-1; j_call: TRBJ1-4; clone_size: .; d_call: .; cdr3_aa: CASSSGRDATNEKLFF; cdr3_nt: TGCGCCAGCAGCTCGGGTAGGGACGCAACTAATGAAAAACTGTTTTTT
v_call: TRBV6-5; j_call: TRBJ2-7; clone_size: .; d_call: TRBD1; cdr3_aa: CASSRQGSGEQYF; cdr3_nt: TGTGCCAGCAGCAGACAGGGTTCAGGCGAGCAGTACTTC
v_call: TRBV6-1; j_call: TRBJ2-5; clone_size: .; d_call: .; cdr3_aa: CASSEVSQETQYF; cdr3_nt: TGTGCCAGCAGTGAAGTGTCTCAAGAGACCCAGTACTTC
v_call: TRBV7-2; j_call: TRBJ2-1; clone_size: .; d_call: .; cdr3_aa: CASSYLGRSGEQFF; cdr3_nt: TGTGCCAGCAGCTACCTCGGGAGAAGCGGTGAGCAGTTCTTC
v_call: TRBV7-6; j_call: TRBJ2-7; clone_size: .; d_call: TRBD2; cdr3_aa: CASSLVSTSAAYEQYF; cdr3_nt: TGTGCCAGCAGCTTAGTTTCGACTAGCGCAGCCTACGAGCAGTACTTC
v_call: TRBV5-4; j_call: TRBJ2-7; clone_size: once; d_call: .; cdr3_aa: CASSLDPGVRQYF; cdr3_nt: TGTGCCAGCAGCTTGGATCCGGGAGTCAGGCAGTACTTC
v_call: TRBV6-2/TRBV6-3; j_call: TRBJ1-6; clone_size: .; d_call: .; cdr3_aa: CASTPRGSYNSPLHF; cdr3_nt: TGTGCCAGCACCCCTCGCGGTTCCTATAATTCACCCCTCCACTTT
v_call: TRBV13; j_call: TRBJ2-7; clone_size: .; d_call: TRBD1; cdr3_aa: CASRRQGTYEQYF; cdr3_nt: TGTGCCAGCAGGAGACAGGGGACCTACGAGCAGTACTTC
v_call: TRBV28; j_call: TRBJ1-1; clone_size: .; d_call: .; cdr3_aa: CASSPIQQKVAEAFF; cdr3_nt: TGTGCCAGCAGTCCTATTCAACAGAAGGTTGCTGAAGCTTTCTTT
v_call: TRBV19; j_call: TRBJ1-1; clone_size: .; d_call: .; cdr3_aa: CASSIDPREVRTEAFF; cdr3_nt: TGTGCCAGTAGTATTGACCCCAGGGAGGTCAGGACTGAAGCTTTCTTT
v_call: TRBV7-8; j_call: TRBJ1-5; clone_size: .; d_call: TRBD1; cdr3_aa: CASSLGAGQGGDQPQHF; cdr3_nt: TGTGCCAGCAGCTTAGGTGCAGGCCAGGGGGGGGATCAGCCCCAGCATTTT
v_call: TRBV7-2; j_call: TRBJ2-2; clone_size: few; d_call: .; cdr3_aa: CASSLGYGGSGELFF; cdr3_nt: TGTGCCAGCAGCTTGGGTTATGGAGGGAGCGGGGAGCTGTTTTTT
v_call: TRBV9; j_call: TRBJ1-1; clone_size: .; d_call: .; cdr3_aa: CASSPGLNTEAFF; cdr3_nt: TGTGCCAGCAGCCCCGGTCTGAACACTGAAGCTTTCTTT
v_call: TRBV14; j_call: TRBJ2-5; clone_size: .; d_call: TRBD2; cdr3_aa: CASSQLAGGRFQETQYF; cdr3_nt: TGTGCCAGCAGCCAGTTAGCGGGAGGGAGGTTTCAAGAGACCCAGTACTTC
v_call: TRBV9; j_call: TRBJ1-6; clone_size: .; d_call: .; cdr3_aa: CASSPRGDPNSPLHF; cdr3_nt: TGTGCCAGCAGCCCTCGGGGAGACCCCAATTCACCCCTCCACTTT
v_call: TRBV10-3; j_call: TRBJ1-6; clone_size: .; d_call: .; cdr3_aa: CAISESEGGSPLHF; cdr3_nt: TGTGCCATCAGTGAGTCGGAGGGGGGTTCACCCCTCCACTTT
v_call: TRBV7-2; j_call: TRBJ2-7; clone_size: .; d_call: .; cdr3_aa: CASSLRNAEQYF; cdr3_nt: TGTGCCAGCAGCTTACGGAATGCCGAGCAGTACTTC
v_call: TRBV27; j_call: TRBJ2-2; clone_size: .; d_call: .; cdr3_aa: CASRRGGGNTGELFF; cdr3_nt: TGTGCCAGCAGGAGAGGGGGAGGGAACACCGGGGAGCTGTTTTTT